What follows is one TCR beta chain and its context. What it binds is not known. The CDR3 does not close with the conserved phenylalanine or tryptophan, likely indicating a read error. Because the CDR3's place on the DNA is in doubt, the DNA is left out and the CDR3 is given as listed by TCRdb. This entry belongs to a study of CD8+CD57+ T cells in acquired aplastic anemia. Background on the study: Average DNA yield from sorted CD4+ and CD8+ cells was around 3 ug.

CD8+CD57+ cell expansion had been shown by flow cytometry in patients chosen for sequencing. Sampling of blood occurred while the patients had still received no therapy. The CDR3 region is 15 residues in length, termini included. The germline gives CDR1 LNHDA, CDR2 SQIVND (reference sequence). Researchers used genomic DNA as the template to profile TCR beta VDJ and CDR3. TCRdb re-analysed the reads in MiXCR, keeping a single row per CDR3 protein. The profile shows roughly 250,000 distinct CDR3 sequences, roughly 80% of them singletons. Regarding the study as a whole: CD8+ Simpson's diversity showed no significant patient-control difference. Patients had roughly 30 CD8+ CDR3 sequences in common with controls (the shared set).

This chain links TRBV19 with TRBJ2-1; whether TRBD1, the table's D call, matches the DNA was not checked. The source material was sorted CD4+, CD8+, or CD8+CD57+ T cells (not recorded which) from PBMCs. This TCR was sampled from a human donor with aplastic anemia. This chain's CDR3 is CASSMNARPEHGGEH.